This TCR beta chain appears in the sequencing data of a study of T cells after yellow fever vaccination. Germline V CDR1 and CDR2: MNHEY, SMNVEV (reference sequence). Unmatched junction bases numbered 6, after V lost 3 bases and J lost 4 bases. CDR3 length equals 15 residues. This clonotype was seen only a few times. Each CDR3 protein is one row after TCRdb ran MiXCR on the 5' RACE reads. Here the sample spans around 310,000 distinct CDR3 sequences, 8.7% being singletons. The clonotype originates from a young man who received the YFV17D yellow fever vaccine. The rearrangement uses TRBV27 and TRBJ2-1, with 7 bases aligning to TRBD2. The sample in question was PBMCs, obtained on the day of the first yellow fever vaccination. The CDR3 reads CASSFRLATYNEQFF. For the CDR3, the DNA is TGTGCCAGCAGTTTCAGACTAGCTACATACAATGAGCAGTTCTTC.